This T cell receptor (beta chain) was identified during a study of regulatory T cells in long-lasting Graves disease. Study details: Graves' patients (newly diagnosed) had been on antithyroid drugs under 3 months.

Noted time point: newly diagnosed GD, antithyroid drugs for less than 3 months. From PBMCs, RNA was extracted and then used to make the TCR library. The TCR beta library used iRepertoire HTBI primers with Arm-PCR amplification of CDR3. A single record per CDR3 protein comes from TCRdb applying MiXCR to the multiplex PCR reads. In the table there are about 620,000 distinct CDR3 sequences, approximately 15% of which are singletons. Trimming took 6 bases from V and 11 from J; bases not matched to a gene: 15. The CDR3 is 15 residues long. Germline V CDR1 and CDR2: MNHEY, SVGEGT. Worth noting for this clonotype: Its antigen is undetermined.

Overall study findings and caveats: Persistent disease showed a preference for TRBV28, TRBJ1-2 and TRBJ2-5. Persistent patients shared more public clonotypes (about 2,700) than newly diagnosed patients (966). Limited samples may have lowered accuracy.

This same sample was also part of a study on T cells in Graves' hyperthyroidism and ophthalmopathy.

This chain joins TRBV6-2 or TRBV6-3 and TRBJ1-4, with 7 nucleotides matching TRBD1. The TCR originated in a woman aged 25 to 39 with Graves disease. The sample here was peripheral blood mononuclear cells (PBMCs), taken at new diagnosis, from a patient treated with antithyroid drugs. CDR3 DNA sequence: TGTGCCAGCAGCCCGGACAGGTTAGCGATGATCAAACTGTTTTTT. This sequence encodes CASSPDRLAMIKLFF.